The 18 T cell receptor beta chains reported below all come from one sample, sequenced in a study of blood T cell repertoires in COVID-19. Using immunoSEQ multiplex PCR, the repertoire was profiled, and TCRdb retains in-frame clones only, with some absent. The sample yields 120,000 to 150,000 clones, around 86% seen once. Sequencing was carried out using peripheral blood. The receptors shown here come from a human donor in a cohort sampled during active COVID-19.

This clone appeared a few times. The CDR3 coding sequence is TGTGCCACTCCGACTAGCGGGATCTCCTACAATGAGCAGTTCTTC. Translation: CATPTSGISYNEQFF. This chain links TRBV7-9 with TRBJ2-1, with 11 bases that match TRBD2. The CDR3 contains 15 residues. Germline V lookup: CDR1 SEHNR, CDR2 FQNEAQ (reference sequence). V was clipped by 10 bases and J by 0 bases; unmatched bases: 5.

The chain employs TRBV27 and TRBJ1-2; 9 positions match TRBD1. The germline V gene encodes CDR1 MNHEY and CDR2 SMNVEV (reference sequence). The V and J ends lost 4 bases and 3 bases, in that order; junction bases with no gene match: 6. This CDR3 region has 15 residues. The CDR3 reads CASSSPGTGYYGYTF. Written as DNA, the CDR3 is TGTGCCAGCAGTTCCCCGGGGACAGGGTACTATGGCTACACCTTC.

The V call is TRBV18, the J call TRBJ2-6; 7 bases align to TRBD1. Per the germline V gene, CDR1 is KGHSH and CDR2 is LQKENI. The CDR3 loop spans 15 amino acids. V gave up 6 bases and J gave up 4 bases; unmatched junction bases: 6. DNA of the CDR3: TGTGCCAGCTCCCCGGGACAGCCCGGGGCCAACGTCCTGACTTTC. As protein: CASSPGQPGANVLTF.

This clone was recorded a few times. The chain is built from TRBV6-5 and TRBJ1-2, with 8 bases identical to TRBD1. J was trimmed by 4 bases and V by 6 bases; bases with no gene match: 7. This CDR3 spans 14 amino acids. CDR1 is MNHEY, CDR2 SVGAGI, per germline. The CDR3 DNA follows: TGTGCCAGCAGAACCCCAGACAGGGGCTATGGCTACACCTTC. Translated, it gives CASRTPDRGYGYTF.

The CDR3: CASSLGLAGAGETQYF. CDR3 DNA: TGTGCCAGCAGCTTAGGTCTAGCGGGGGCGGGGGAGACCCAGTACTTC. This chain joins TRBV7-6 and TRBJ2-5, with TRBD2 identical over 10 bases. V lost 1 base, J lost 5 bases, and 7 bases stayed unmatched. The CDR3 consists of 16 residues. Germline V CDR1 and CDR2: SGHVS, FNYEAQ.

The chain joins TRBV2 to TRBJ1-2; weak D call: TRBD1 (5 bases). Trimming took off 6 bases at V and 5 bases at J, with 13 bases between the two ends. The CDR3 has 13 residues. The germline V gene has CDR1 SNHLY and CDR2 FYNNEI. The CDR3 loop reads CASSLDQGYGYTF. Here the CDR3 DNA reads TGTGCCAGCAGCTTAGACCAGGGATATGGCTACACCTTC.

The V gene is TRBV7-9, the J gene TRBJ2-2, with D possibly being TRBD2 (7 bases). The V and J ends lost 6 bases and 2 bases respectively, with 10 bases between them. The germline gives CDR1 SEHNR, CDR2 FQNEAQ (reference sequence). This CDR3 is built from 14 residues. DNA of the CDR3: TGTGCCAGCAGGAGGGGGGGAAACACCGGGGAGCTGTTTTTT. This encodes CASRRGGNTGELFF.

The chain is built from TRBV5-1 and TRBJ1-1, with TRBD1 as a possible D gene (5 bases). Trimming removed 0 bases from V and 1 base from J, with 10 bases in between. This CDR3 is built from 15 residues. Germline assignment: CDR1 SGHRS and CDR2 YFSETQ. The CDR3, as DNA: TGCGCCAGCAGCTTGGTCCCGCAGGGGAACACTGAAGCTTTCTTT. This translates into CASSLVPQGNTEAFF.

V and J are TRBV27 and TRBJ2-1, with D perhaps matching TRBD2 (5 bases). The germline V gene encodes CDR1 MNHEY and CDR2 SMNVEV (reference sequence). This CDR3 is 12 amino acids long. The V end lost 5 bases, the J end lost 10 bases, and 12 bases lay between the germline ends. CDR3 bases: TGTGCCAGCAGTCTGGCGGGCGGCGAGCAGTTCTTC. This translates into CASSLAGGEQFF.

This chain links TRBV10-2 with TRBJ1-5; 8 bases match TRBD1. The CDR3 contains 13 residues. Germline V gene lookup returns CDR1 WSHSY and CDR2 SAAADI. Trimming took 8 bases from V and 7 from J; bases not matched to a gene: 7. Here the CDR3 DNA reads TGCGCCAGCGGTCAGGGGGCTAGGCAGCCCCAGCATTTT. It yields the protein CASGQGARQPQHF.

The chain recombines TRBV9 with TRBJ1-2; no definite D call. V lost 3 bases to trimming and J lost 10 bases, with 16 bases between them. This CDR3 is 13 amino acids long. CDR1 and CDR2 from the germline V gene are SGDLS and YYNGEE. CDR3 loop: CASSAGNPWDYTF. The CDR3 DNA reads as TGTGCCAGCAGCGCGGGAAACCCATGGGACTACACCTTC.

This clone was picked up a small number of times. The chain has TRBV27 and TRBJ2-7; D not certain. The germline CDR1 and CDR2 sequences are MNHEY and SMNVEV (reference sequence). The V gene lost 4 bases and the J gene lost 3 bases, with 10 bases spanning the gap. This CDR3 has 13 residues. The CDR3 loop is CASSYYINYEQYF. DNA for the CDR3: TGTGCCAGCAGTTACTATATAAACTACGAGCAGTACTTC.

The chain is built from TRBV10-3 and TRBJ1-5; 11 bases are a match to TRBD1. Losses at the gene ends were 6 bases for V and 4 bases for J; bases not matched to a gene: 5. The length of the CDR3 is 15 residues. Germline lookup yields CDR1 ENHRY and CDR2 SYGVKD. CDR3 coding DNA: TGTGCCATCAGGGGGGGACAGGGGGAGAATCAGCCCCAGCATTTT. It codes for CAIRGGQGENQPQHF.

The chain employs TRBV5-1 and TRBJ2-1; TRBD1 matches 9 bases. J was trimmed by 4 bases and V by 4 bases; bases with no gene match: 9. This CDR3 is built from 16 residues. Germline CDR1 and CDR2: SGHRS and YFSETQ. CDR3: CASSEDRGYLYNEQFF. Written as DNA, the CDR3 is TGCGCCAGCAGCGAGGACAGGGGCTATCTTTACAATGAGCAGTTCTTC.

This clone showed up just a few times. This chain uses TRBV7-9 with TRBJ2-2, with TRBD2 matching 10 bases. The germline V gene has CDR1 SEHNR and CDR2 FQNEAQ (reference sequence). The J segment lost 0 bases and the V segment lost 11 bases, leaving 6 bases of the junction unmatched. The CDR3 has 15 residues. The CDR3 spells CAGRGTSANTGELFF. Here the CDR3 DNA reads TGTGCCGGGCGGGGGACTAGCGCGAACACCGGGGAGCTGTTTTTT.

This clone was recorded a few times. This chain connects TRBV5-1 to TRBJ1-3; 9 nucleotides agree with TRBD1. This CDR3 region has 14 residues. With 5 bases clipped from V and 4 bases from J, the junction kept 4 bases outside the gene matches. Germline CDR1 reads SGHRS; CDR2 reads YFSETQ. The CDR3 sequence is CASRGTGRGNTIYF. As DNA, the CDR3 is TGCGCCAGCAGAGGGACAGGGCGCGGAAACACCATATATTTT.

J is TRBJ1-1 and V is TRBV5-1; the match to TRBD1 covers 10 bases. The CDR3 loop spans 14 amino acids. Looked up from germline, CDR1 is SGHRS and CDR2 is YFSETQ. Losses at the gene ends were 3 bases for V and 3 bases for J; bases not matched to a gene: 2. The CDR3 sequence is CASSWGTGDTEAFF. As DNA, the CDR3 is TGCGCCAGCAGCTGGGGGACAGGGGACACTGAAGCTTTCTTT.

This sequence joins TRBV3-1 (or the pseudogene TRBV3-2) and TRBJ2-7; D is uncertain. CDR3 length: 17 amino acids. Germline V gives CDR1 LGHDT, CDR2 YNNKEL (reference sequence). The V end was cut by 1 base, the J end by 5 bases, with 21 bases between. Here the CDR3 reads CASSQGPPSASPHEQYF. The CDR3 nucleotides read TGTGCCAGCAGCCAAGGCCCGCCCAGCGCCTCCCCACACGAGCAGTACTTC.